These 31 T cell receptor beta chains originate from one sample sequenced in a study of CD4 and CD8 cells across lung adenocarcinoma regions. TCRdb fed the PCR reads into MiXCR, producing one record per CDR3 protein. The data hold tens of thousands of distinct CDR3 sequences, with approximately 51% observed a single time. The source material was CD8+ T cells from the center of a lung tumor. The source of these receptors is a male donor with lung adenocarcinoma. The CD4 and CD8 labels of this study may be unreliable.

This chain uses TRBV12-3 or TRBV12-4 with TRBJ1-6, with a weak D call TRBD1 (5 bases). V lost 3 bases and J lost 10, with 19 bases in between. The CDR3 consists of 16 residues. The CDR3 coding sequence is TGTGCCAGCAGTTTCTGGGGGGGAGGCTATGGGTCACCCCTCCACTTT. It encodes CASSFWGGGYGSPLHF.

The V call is TRBV10-3, the J call TRBJ1-2; 9 bases match TRBD1. This CDR3 is built from 13 residues. Germline CDR1 and CDR2: ENHRY and SYGVKD. Trimming took 8 bases from V and 7 from J; bases not matched to a gene: 8. CDR3 region: CAIRQWDRVGYTF. The DNA of the CDR3 is TGTGCCATCCGACAATGGGACAGGGTTGGCTACACCTTC.

This clonotype came up a few times. The V gene is TRBV15, the J gene TRBJ2-1; perhaps TRBD2 as D (6 bases). The CDR3 is made up of 15 amino acids. V was pared by 3 bases and J by 7 bases, with 16 bases between. Germline V gene sequence: CDR1 LNHNV, CDR2 YYDKDF (reference sequence). CDR3 coding DNA: TGTGCCACCAGCAGGATGGCGGGAATTTTAAATGAGCAGTTCTTC. Translated, it gives CATSRMAGILNEQFF.

The chain is built from TRBV6-2 or TRBV6-3 and TRBJ2-4, with TRBD2 identical over 8 bases. The ends lost 5 bases at V and 2 bases at J; junction bases unmatched: 5. CDR3 size: 15 residues. CDR1 and CDR2 from the germline V gene are MNHEY and SVGEGT. The CDR3 DNA sequence: TGTGCCAGCAGTCCGGGGGGGGATACCAAAAACATTCAGTACTTC. This sequence encodes CASSPGGDTKNIQYF.

This clonotype was seen a few times. The chain couples TRBV4-2 to TRBJ2-1; TRBD2 matches at 14 bases. J lost 8 bases, V lost 0 bases, and 6 bases had no gene match. This CDR3 comprises 17 residues. Per germline, CDR1 LGHNA and CDR2 YNFKEQ. DNA for the CDR3: TGTGCCAGCAGCCAAGATTATGGGACTAGCGGGAGTTATGAGCAGTTCTTC. Translating gives CASSQDYGTSGSYEQFF.

This clonotype was counted between two and nine times. The rearrangement joins TRBV6-5 to TRBJ1-2; no firm D call. The V end was cut by 0 bases, the J end by 7 bases, with 12 bases between. This CDR3 spans 14 amino acids. Germline values: CDR1 MNHEY, CDR2 SVGAGI. The CDR3 protein is CASSYSGLGGGYTF. The CDR3 DNA reads TGTGCCAGCAGTTACTCTGGTCTGGGCGGTGGCTACACCTTC.

The chain carries TRBV3-1 and TRBJ1-2; 7 nucleotides agree with TRBD1. The CDR3 has 15 amino acids. Germline loops: CDR1 LGHDT, CDR2 YNNKEL (reference sequence). Trimming at V came to 0 bases and at J to 4 bases, leaving 5 bases not matched to a gene. The CDR3 region has the DNA TGTGCCAGCAGCCAAGATGGTACAGGGGCCTATGGCTACACCTTC. This sequence encodes CASSQDGTGAYGYTF.

V gene TRBV6-1 combines with J gene TRBJ2-1, with D perhaps assigned TRBD1 or TRBD2 (6 bases each). The DNA end is more similar to TRBJ2-5, so the J call may be wrong. The CDR3 is 14 amino acids. Germline V gene lookup returns CDR1 MNHNS and CDR2 SASEGT. CDR3 sequence reads: CASHGGRDRDTQYF. CDR3 nucleotide sequence: TGTGCGAGCCACGGGGGCCGTGACCGAGACACCCAGTACTTC.

Turning to this clonotype: At one boundary the junction diverges from the germline segment, which might be a read error. The chain is built from TRBV6-1 and TRBJ2-3; D gene unclear. The CDR3 covers 14 residues. Per germline, CDR1 MNHNS and CDR2 SASEGT. CDR3 in DNA: TGTGCGGGCAGTGGACGCGGTGAGCAAGAGACGCAGTATTTC. As protein: CAGSGRGEQETQYF.

The chain combines TRBV27 with TRBJ2-5; D tentatively reads TRBD1 or TRBD2 (6 bases each). The J call is in doubt because the DNA end fits TRBJ2-4 better. CDR1 and CDR2 (germline): MNHEY, SMNVEV (reference sequence). The CDR3 has 16 residues. CDR3 sequence: CASRGVGGRGQDIQYF. The CDR3 bases are TGTGCCAGCAGGGGGGTGGGGGGCCGTGGCCAAGACATTCAGTACTTC.

Remarks on this clonotype: At one end the junction does not follow the germline gene, possibly because of a read error. This sequence joins TRBV10-3 and TRBJ2-1; 7 positions agree with TRBD2. Germline V gene lookup returns CDR1 ENHRY and CDR2 SYGVKD. There are 16 residues in the CDR3. Here the CDR3 reads CAIRETWASGTNKQFF. In nucleotides, the CDR3 is TGTGCCATCCGTGAAACGTGGGCTAGCGGCACAAATAAGCAGTTCTTC.

The V gene is TRBV6-1, the J gene TRBJ1-6; TRBD1 aligns across 7 bases. There are 17 residues in the CDR3. The germline V gene encodes CDR1 MNHNS and CDR2 SASEGT. J was trimmed by 7 bases and V by 2 bases; bases with no gene match: 11. The CDR3 loop reads CASSEYGRGTMNSPLHF. In DNA form, the CDR3 reads TGTGCCAGCAGTGAATACGGCAGGGGGACGATGAATTCACCCCTCCACTTT.

The chain joins TRBV5-1 to TRBJ2-2; 11 bases line up with TRBD1. Germline V lookup: CDR1 SGHRS, CDR2 YFSETQ. The CDR3 sequence is 15 residues long. The V gene end was trimmed by 0 bases and the J gene end by 6 bases; junction bases not matched to a gene: 1. The CDR3 loop reads CASSLAGQGAGELFF. CDR3 nucleotides: TGCGCCAGCAGCTTGGCGGGACAGGGGGCCGGGGAGCTGTTTTTT. Full variable domain (missing parts from reference TRBV5-1 and TRBJ2-2): KAGVTQTPRYLIKTRGQQVTLSCSPISGHRSVSWYQQTPGQGLQFLFEYFSETQRNKGNFPGRFSGRQFSNSRSEMNVSTLELGDSALYLCASSLAGQGAGELFFGEGSRLTVL.

Comments on this clonotype: One end of the junction does not line up with germline, which may come from a read error. The chain is built from TRBV6-1 and TRBJ2-3, with D perhaps TRBD2 (6 bases). This CDR3 comprises 16 residues. Germline CDR1 is MNHNS and CDR2 is SASEGT. CDR3 DNA sequence: TGTGCCAGCAGGGGAACCCGGACTGGCGGGACCAATAAGCAGTTTTTT. It is translated as CASRGTRTGGTNKQFF.

This clonotype was seen once. This chain connects TRBV4-2 to TRBJ2-1, with D perhaps TRBD1 (5 bases). The DNA end lines up better with TRBJ2-7; the J call may be wrong. The germline gives CDR1 LGHNA, CDR2 YNFKEQ. This CDR3 has 13 amino acids. In DNA form, the CDR3 reads TGTGCCAGCAGCCAACAGCGAAGGGGCGAGCAGTACTTC. Protein: CASSQQRRGEQYF.

The chain links TRBV7-3 to TRBJ2-3, with 7 nucleotides matching TRBD2. V lost 5 bases, J lost 1 base, and 6 bases stayed unmatched. Per the germline V gene, CDR1 is SGHTA and CDR2 is FQGTGA. The CDR3 length is 15 residues. Written as DNA, the CDR3 is TGTGCCAGCAGCCCATCAGCGGGACGCACAGATACGCAGTATTTT. This sequence encodes CASSPSAGRTDTQYF.

The J gene is TRBJ2-5, the V gene TRBV5-1; the match to TRBD1 covers 8 bases. Germline V gene lookup returns CDR1 SGHRS and CDR2 YFSETQ. This CDR3 has 15 amino acids. V was pared by 0 bases and J by 4 bases, with 5 bases of the junction left unmatched. CDR3 nucleotide sequence: TGCGCCAGCAGCTTGGCCGGACAGGGTGGAGAGACCCAGTACTTC. Its translation is CASSLAGQGGETQYF.

As regards this clonotype: A junction boundary mismatches the germline segment, possibly from a read error. This rearrangement joins TRBV6-1 to TRBJ2-4; maybe TRBD1 (6 bases). Germline-derived CDR1 and CDR2 are MNHNS and SASEGT. CDR3 length: 13 amino acids. CDR3 bases: TGCGCCAGGGGTCAGTTCGCCACAAACATTCAGTATTTC. Translation: CARGQFATNIQYF.

V and J are TRBV5-1 and TRBJ2-3, with D uncertain. Germline V gene data show CDR1 as SGHRS and CDR2 as YFSETQ. The CDR3 consists of 15 residues. V dropped 5 bases and J dropped 2 bases, with 15 bases sitting between them. The CDR3 spells CASRMSGSSTDTQYF. DNA of the CDR3: TGCGCCAGCAGGATGAGTGGATCCTCCACAGATACGCAGTATTTT.

This clonotype was observed at least ten times. The chain joins TRBV27 to TRBJ2-1; unclear D gene. Judging by the DNA end, TRBJ2-7 fits better; the J call may be wrong. This CDR3 has 12 amino acids. Germline V CDR1 and CDR2: MNHEY, SMNVEV (reference sequence). DNA for the CDR3: TGTGCCAGCAGAAAAATTGGTTACGAGCAGTACTTC. Translation gives CASRKIGYEQYF.

The chain employs TRBV11-2 and TRBJ2-5, with a possible D match to TRBD2 (5 bases). This CDR3 is 17 amino acids long. V was pared by 5 bases and J by 1 base, with 20 bases between. The V gene's germline CDR1 is SGHAT and CDR2 FQNNGV. This chain's CDR3 is CASSTRGRGNSQETQYF. In nucleotides, the CDR3 is TGTGCCAGCAGCACCCGTGGGAGAGGTAACAGCCAAGAGACCCAGTACTTC.

This clonotype was detected a few times. The rearrangement uses TRBV6-1 and TRBJ2-3; D is unclear. CDR1 and CDR2 (germline): MNHNS, SASEGT. This CDR3 is 14 amino acids long. V was shortened by 8 bases and J by 5 bases, with 17 bases between the two germline ends. CDR3 in amino acids: CASSAEIIGDTQYF. For the CDR3, the DNA is TGTGCCAGCTCGGCGGAGATAATAGGAGATACGCAGTATTTT.

Within the sample, this clonotype is medium-sized. The chain employs TRBV6-5 and TRBJ2-1; no firm D call. CDR3 length equals 15 residues. The V end lost 2 bases, the J end lost 2 bases, and 10 bases lay between the germline ends. Germline CDR1 and CDR2: MNHEY and SVGAGI. The CDR3 here is CASSYVRGAYNEQFF. CDR3 in DNA: TGTGCCAGCAGTTACGTCCGTGGGGCCTACAATGAGCAGTTCTTC.

V gene TRBV6-1 combines with J gene TRBJ2-2, with D perhaps matching TRBD1 (5 bases). The V gene's germline CDR1 is MNHNS and CDR2 SASEGT. V lost 7 bases and J 6 bases, leaving 18 bases between the germline ends. The CDR3 has 15 amino acids. The CDR3 protein is CASTGRGGVPGELFF. For the CDR3, the DNA is TGTGCCAGCACCGGAAGGGGCGGCGTGCCCGGGGAGCTGTTTTTT.

This clonotype was recorded many times. The chain is built from TRBV9 and TRBJ2-5; 11 bases fit TRBD2. The CDR3 spans 16 residues. Unmatched junction bases numbered 5, after V lost 3 bases and J lost 1 base. Germline-derived CDR1 and CDR2 are SGDLS and YYNGEE. CDR3 nucleotides: TGTGCCAGCAGCGCCCCACTAGCGGGGGTCCAAGAGACCCAGTACTTC. It is translated as CASSAPLAGVQETQYF. Together with reference TRBV9 and TRBJ2-5, the CDR3 gives the full variable domain: DSGVTQTPKHLITATGQRVTLRCSPRSGDLSVYWYQQSLDQGLQFLIQYYNGEERAKGNILERFSAQQFPDLHSELNLSSLELGDSALYFCASSAPLAGVQETQYFGPGTRLLVL.

The genes are TRBV7-2 and TRBJ2-3; perhaps TRBD1 as D (5 bases). The germline V gene has CDR1 SGHTA and CDR2 FQGNSA. The CDR3 runs 15 residues. V gave up 3 bases and J gave up 3 bases, with 13 bases separating them. CDR3 nucleotides: TGTGCCAGCAGCTTCGCAGGGTTGTTGACAGATACGCAGTATTTT. This encodes CASSFAGLLTDTQYF.

The chain couples TRBV6-5 to TRBJ1-1; 8 bases line up with TRBD1. The V gene end was trimmed by 0 bases and the J gene end by 9 bases; junction bases not matched to a gene: 3. The CDR3 has 13 residues. Germline loops: CDR1 MNHEY, CDR2 SVGAGI. The CDR3: CASSYSAGGQAFF. The CDR3 nucleotides read TGTGCCAGCAGTTACTCGGCAGGGGGCCAAGCTTTCTTT.

The chain uses TRBV7-6 and TRBJ2-5; D possibly corresponds to TRBD1 (6 bases). The germline CDR1 and CDR2 sequences are SGHVS and FNYEAQ. This CDR3 is 12 amino acids long. Deletions cut 3 bases from V and 7 bases from J, with 9 bases between. The CDR3 bases are TGTGCCAGCAGCTTCCAACAGGGGACCCAGTACTTC. Amino acid sequence: CASSFQQGTQYF.

This clonotype was recorded at least ten times. The gene calls are TRBV6-1 and TRBJ1-2; 8 positions match TRBD1. Trimming cost V 5 bases and J 7 bases; bases outside gene matches: 6. The length of the CDR3 is 13 residues. Germline assignment: CDR1 MNHNS and CDR2 SASEGT. The CDR3 reads CASSRTGNGGYTF. The CDR3 coding sequence is TGTGCCAGCAGTCGGACAGGGAACGGTGGCTACACCTTC.

This clonotype came up a few times. The rearrangement links TRBV6-1 to TRBJ2-5, with TRBD1 matching over 7 bases. This CDR3 is 15 amino acids long. Germline CDR1 and CDR2: MNHNS and SASEGT. V lost 6 bases, J lost 5 bases, and 12 bases stayed unmatched. The chain's CDR3 is CASSIMRGQGETQYF. CDR3 nucleotide sequence: TGTGCCAGCAGCATAATGAGGGGGCAGGGGGAGACCCAGTACTTC.

In this sample, this clonotype turned up many times. The V and J genes are TRBV6-1 and TRBJ2-1; 9 nucleotides align to TRBD2. V shed 2 bases and J 3 bases; nucleotides not matched to a gene: 5. The CDR3 is made up of 16 amino acids. CDR1 MNHNS and CDR2 SASEGT come from the germline V gene. The CDR3 DNA sequence: TGTGCCAGCAGTGAATTCGAGCGGGAGGACTACAATGAGCAGTTCTTC. Protein: CASSEFEREDYNEQFF.